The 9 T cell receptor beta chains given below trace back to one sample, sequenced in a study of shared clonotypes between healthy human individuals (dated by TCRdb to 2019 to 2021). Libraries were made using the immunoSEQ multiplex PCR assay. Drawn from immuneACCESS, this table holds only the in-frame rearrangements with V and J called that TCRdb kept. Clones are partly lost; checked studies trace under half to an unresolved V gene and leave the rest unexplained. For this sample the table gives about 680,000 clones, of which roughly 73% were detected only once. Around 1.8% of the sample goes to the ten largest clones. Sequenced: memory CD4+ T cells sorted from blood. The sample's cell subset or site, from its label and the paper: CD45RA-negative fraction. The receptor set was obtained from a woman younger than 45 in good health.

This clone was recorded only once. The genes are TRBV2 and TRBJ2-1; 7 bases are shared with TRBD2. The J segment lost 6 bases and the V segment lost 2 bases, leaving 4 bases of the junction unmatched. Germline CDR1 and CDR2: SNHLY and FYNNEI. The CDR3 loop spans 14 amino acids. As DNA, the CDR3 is TGTGCCAGCAGTGAAATCAGCGGGGTCAATGAGCAGTTCTTC. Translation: CASSEISGVNEQFF.

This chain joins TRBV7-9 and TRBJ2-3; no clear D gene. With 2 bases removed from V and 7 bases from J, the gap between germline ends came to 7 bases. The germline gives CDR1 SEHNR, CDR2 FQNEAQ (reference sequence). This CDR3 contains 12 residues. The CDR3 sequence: CASSLSLYTQYF. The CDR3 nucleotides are TGTGCCAGCAGCTTAAGTCTCTATACGCAGTATTTT. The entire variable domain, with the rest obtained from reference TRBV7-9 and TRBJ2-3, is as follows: DTGVSQNPRHKITKRGQNVTFRCDPISEHNRLYWYRQTLGQGPEFLTYFQNEAQLEKSRLLSDRFSAERPKGSFSTLEIQRTEQGDSAMYLCASSLSLYTQYFGPGTRLTVL.

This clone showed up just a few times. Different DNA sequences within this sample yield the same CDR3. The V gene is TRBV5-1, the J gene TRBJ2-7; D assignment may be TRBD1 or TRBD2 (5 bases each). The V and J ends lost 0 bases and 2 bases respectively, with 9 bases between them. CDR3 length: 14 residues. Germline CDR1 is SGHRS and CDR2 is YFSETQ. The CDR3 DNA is TGCGCCAGCAGCTTGGGGGACGGCACCTACGAGCAGTACTTC. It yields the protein CASSLGDGTYEQYF.

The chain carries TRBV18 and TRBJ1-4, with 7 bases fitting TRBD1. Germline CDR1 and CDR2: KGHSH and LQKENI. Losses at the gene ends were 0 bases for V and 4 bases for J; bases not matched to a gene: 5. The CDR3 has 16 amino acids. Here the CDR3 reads CASSPPGQPHNEKLFF. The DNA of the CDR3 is TGTGCCAGCTCACCACCGGGACAGCCTCATAATGAAAAACTGTTTTTT.

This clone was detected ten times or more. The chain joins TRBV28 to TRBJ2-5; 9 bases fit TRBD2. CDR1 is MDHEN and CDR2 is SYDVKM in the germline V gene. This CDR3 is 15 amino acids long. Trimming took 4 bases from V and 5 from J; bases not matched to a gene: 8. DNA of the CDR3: TGTGCCAGCAGTTCGTTAGCGGGAGCGTGGGAGACCCAGTACTTC. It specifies CASSSLAGAWETQYF.

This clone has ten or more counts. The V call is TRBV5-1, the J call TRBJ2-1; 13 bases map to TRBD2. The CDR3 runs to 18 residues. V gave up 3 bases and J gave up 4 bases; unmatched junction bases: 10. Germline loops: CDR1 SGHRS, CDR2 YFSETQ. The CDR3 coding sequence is TGCGCCAGCAGCTCACTAGCGGGAGGGCCAATTGGGTACAATGAGCAGTTCTTC. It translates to CASSSLAGGPIGYNEQFF.

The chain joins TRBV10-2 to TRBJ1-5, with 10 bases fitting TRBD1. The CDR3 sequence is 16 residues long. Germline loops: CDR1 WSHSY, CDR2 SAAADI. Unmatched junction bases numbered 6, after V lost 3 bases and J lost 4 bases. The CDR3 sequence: CASSDRDRGRNQPQHF. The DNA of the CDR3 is TGCGCCAGCAGTGACCGGGACAGGGGTCGGAATCAGCCCCAGCATTTT.

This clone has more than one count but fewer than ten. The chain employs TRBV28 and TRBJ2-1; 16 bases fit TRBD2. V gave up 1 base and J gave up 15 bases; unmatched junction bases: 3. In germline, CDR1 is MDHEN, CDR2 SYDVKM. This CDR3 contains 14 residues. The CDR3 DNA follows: TGTGCCAGCAGTTTATCGGGACTAGCGGGAGGGTTGTTCTTC. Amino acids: CASSLSGLAGGLFF.

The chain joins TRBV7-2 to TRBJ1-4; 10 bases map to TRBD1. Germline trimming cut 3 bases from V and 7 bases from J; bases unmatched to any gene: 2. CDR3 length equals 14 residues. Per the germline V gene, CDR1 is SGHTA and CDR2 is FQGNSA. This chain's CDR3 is CASSFRDRGEKLFF. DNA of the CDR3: TGTGCCAGCAGCTTCCGGGACAGGGGTGAAAAACTGTTTTTT.